These T cell receptor beta chains were read from a single sample in a study of T cells in localized non-small cell lung cancer. Sequencing used immunoSEQ multiplex PCR; TCRdb keeps in-frame clones, though not all of them. This table has approximately 45,000 clones, under 90% appearing once. The material was peripheral blood mononuclear cells, obtained before any cancer treatment. These receptors were obtained from a man between 35 and 75 years old with stage III lung adenocarcinoma. Both conserved end residues are part of each CDR3. Each record gives: J gene, D gene, V gene, CDR3 protein. A D gene is named only where the DNA matches it firmly.

TRBJ2-5	TRBD2	TRBV7-8	CASSLGGGGALKETQYF
TRBJ2-5	TRBD1	TRBV4-1	CASSQAPSGTGGAKQETQYF
TRBJ2-5	TRBD1	TRBV11-2	CASSLLTGKQTQYF
TRBJ2-7	TRBD1	TRBV10-3	CAISESGFGTGGVGTYEQYF
TRBJ2-3	.	TRBV19	CASSIEMWDTQYF
TRBJ2-7	.	TRBV14	CASSAGSPREQYF
TRBJ2-1	TRBD1	TRBV19	CASSIGTGINEQFF
TRBJ2-1	.	TRBV5-4	CASSAKGRYNEQFF
TRBJ1-2	.	TRBV6-6	CASSYSGSGLDYGYTF
TRBJ2-3	.	TRBV5-6	CASSLVGGADTQYF
TRBJ2-7	TRBD2	TRBV6-5	CASSYLGLAGFEQYF
TRBJ1-1	.	TRBV11-2	CASSSGSFNTEAFF
TRBJ2-2	.	TRBV6-6	CASSYAGELFF
TRBJ2-3	TRBD2	TRBV7-3	CASSLFAGGTDTQYF
TRBJ2-5	TRBD1	TRBV14	CASSPRTGRAQETQYF
TRBJ1-4	.	TRBV6-5	CASSPTGGNEKLFF
TRBJ2-1	TRBD2	TRBV4-2	CASSQDGTSGGNEQFF
TRBJ1-3	TRBD1	TRBV14	CASSSQGFTIYF
TRBJ1-1	TRBD1	TRBV19	CASNRDRGTEAFF
TRBJ2-5	TRBD2	TRBV19	CASHAIDFRGGGTQETQYF
TRBJ2-3	TRBD1	TRBV5-1	CASGSEQGIGSTDTQYF
TRBJ1-5	.	TRBV2	CASNKWANQPQHF
TRBJ2-3	.	TRBV7-6	CASSLGLQVSTDTQYF
TRBJ2-5	TRBD2	TRBV11-2	CASSRWTSGLSETQYF
TRBJ2-1	.	TRBV10-1	CASSGIGNEQFF
TRBJ2-7	.	TRBV6-5	CASSYGDKEYF